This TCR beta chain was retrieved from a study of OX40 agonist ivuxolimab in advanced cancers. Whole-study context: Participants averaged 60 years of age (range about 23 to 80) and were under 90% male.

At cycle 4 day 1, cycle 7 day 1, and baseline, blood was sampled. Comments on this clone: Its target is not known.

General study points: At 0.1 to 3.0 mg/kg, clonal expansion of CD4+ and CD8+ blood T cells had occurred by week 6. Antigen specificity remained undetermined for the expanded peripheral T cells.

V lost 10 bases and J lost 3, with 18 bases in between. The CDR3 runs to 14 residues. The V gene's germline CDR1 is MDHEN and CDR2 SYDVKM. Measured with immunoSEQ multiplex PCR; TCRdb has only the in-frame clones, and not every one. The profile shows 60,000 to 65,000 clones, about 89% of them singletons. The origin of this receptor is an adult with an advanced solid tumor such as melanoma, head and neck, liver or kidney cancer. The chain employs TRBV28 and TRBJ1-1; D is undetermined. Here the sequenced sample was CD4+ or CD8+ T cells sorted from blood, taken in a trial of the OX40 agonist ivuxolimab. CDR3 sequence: CAISAPPTHTEAFF. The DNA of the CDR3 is TGTGCCATCTCCGCCCCCCCCACCCACACTGAAGCTTTCTTT.